Listed below are T cell receptor beta chains from one sample, sequenced in a study of T-cell memory formation after mild COVID-19. TCRdb reprocessed the 5' RACE reads via MiXCR and lists one record per CDR3 protein. This repertoire shows tens of thousands of distinct CDR3 sequences, more than 9.5% found once; its top ten account for approximately 28%. Sample: PBMCs or a T cell subset sorted from them (not recorded which). The source is a man younger than 35 who had mild COVID-19 (a few samples of this study predate the infection). Cell type and time point are not known. The CDR3 runs from the conserved cysteine through the conserved F or W. Each record gives: CDR3 protein, CDR3 DNA, CDR3 length, D gene, J gene, V gene, clone size. The D gene is left open where the match is weak. Size tells how often a clone was seen (once, few, many) or the class of an expanded clone, and some rows leave it out.

CDR3 protein: CASSWEYTQYF
CDR3 DNA: TGTGCCAGCAGTTGGGAGTATACGCAGTATTTT
CDR3 length: 11
D gene: -
J gene: TRBJ2-3
V gene: TRBV28
clone size: many

CDR3 protein: CASSPGVPDTQYF
CDR3 DNA: TGTGCCAGCAGCCCTGGTGTCCCAGATACGCAGTATTTT
CDR3 length: 13
D gene: -
J gene: TRBJ2-3
V gene: TRBV11-3
clone size: -

CDR3 protein: CASSDRDREPPQHF
CDR3 DNA: TGTGCCAGCAGTGACCGGGACAGGGAGCCGCCCCAGCATTTT
CDR3 length: 14
D gene: TRBD1
J gene: TRBJ1-5
V gene: TRBV12-3/TRBV12-4
clone size: few

CDR3 protein: CASSSLSGTGVDEQFF
CDR3 DNA: TGTGCCAGCAGTTCCCTATCCGGGACAGGGGTGGATGAGCAGTTCTTC
CDR3 length: 16
D gene: TRBD1
J gene: TRBJ2-1
V gene: TRBV5-4
clone size: -

CDR3 protein: CASSIRDRVRGARAFF
CDR3 DNA: TGTGCCAGCAGCATCCGGGACAGGGTCCGGGGGGCTCGAGCTTTCTTT
CDR3 length: 16
D gene: TRBD1
J gene: TRBJ1-1
V gene: TRBV28
clone size: many

CDR3 protein: CASSLVWEDQPQHF
CDR3 DNA: TGTGCCAGCAGTTTAGTCTGGGAAGATCAGCCCCAGCATTTT
CDR3 length: 14
D gene: -
J gene: TRBJ1-5
V gene: TRBV28
clone size: many

CDR3 protein: CASSQASRNTGELFF
CDR3 DNA: TGTGCCAGCAGCCAAGCATCCCGAAACACCGGGGAGCTGTTTTTT
CDR3 length: 15
D gene: -
J gene: TRBJ2-2
V gene: TRBV4-2
clone size: medium-sized

CDR3 protein: CASSDGAGGQDTQYF
CDR3 DNA: TGTGCCAGCAGTGACGGTGCGGGGGGGCAAGATACGCAGTATTTT
CDR3 length: 15
D gene: TRBD2
J gene: TRBJ2-3
V gene: TRBV6-4
clone size: many

CDR3 protein: CASSSGLAGPYEQYF
CDR3 DNA: TGTGCCAGCAGTTCCGGACTAGCGGGGCCTTACGAGCAGTACTTC
CDR3 length: 15
D gene: TRBD2
J gene: TRBJ2-7
V gene: TRBV6-2/TRBV6-3
clone size: many

CDR3 protein: CASSPGGAEGTEAFF
CDR3 DNA: TGTGCCAGCAGCCCCGGGGGGGCGGAGGGCACTGAAGCTTTCTTT
CDR3 length: 15
D gene: -
J gene: TRBJ1-1
V gene: TRBV5-4
clone size: few